Listed below are T cell receptor beta chains from one sample, sequenced in a study of identical twins. TCRdb itself ran the 5' RACE reads through MiXCR, one entry per CDR3 protein. This sample has around 650,000 distinct CDR3 sequences; just over 7% occur once, and the top ten carry around 1.6%. Separately, the same data were catalogued under a study of yellow fever vaccine responses in identical twins.

Material: PBMCs. These receptors were taken from a young woman in good health. Each CDR3 is given with its conserved first and last residue. The D gene is left open where the match is weak. Clone size appears in some rows only: once, few, many, or a class for an expanded clone.

TGCAGTGCCAGACCTGCAGATACGCAGTATTTT CSARPADTQYF TRBJ2-3 . many TRBV20-1
TGTGCCATCAGTGACATGACAGGGGGTTACAATGAGCAGTTCTTC CAISDMTGGYNEQFF TRBJ2-1 TRBD1 . TRBV10-3
TGTGCCAGCAGCCTTCGGAGGGGAGTTGGGGAGCAGTACTTC CASSLRRGVGEQYF TRBJ2-7 . few TRBV14
TGTGCCAGCAGCCAGGGGTTCCGGGCCTTGGGCACTGAAGCTTTCTTT CASSQGFRALGTEAFF TRBJ1-1 . many TRBV3-1
TGCAGTGCTACGGCGGCACGCACAGATACGCAGTATTTT CSATAARTDTQYF TRBJ2-3 . . TRBV20-1
TGCGCCAGCAGCTTCATAGGGACTAGCGGGAGGGCCGAGGATACGCAGTATTTT CASSFIGTSGRAEDTQYF TRBJ2-3 TRBD2 few TRBV5-1
TGTGCCAGCAGCTTTACTGGGACCCGCGATCAGCCCCAGCATTTT CASSFTGTRDQPQHF TRBJ1-5 . many TRBV5-6
TGCGCCAGCAGCCAAGATGGAGGGGTCGGGGGACCCAATCAGCCCCAGCATTTT CASSQDGGVGGPNQPQHF TRBJ1-5 . . TRBV4-1
TGTGCCAGCAGAAGTGGGGGGTCTGGGGCCAACGTCCTGACTTTC CASRSGGSGANVLTF TRBJ2-6 . few TRBV2
TGTGCCAGCGCGTATGGGACTCTCACCTACAATGAGCAGTTCTTC CASAYGTLTYNEQFF TRBJ2-1 . many TRBV2
TGTGCCAGCAGTCCGGGACAGCTCCTTTCGGGCTACACCTTC CASSPGQLLSGYTF TRBJ1-2 TRBD1 many TRBV12-3/TRBV12-4
TGTGCCAGCAGCCCTGGGGGGGACTATGGCTACACCTTC CASSPGGDYGYTF TRBJ1-2 . many TRBV5-1
TGTGCCATCAGTGAGTCAAGGGGGAATGGGAATGAGCAGTTCTTC CAISESRGNGNEQFF TRBJ2-1 . few TRBV10-3
TGTGCCAGCAGCTTAAAGGGGACATGGAACACCGGGGAGCTGTTTTTT CASSLKGTWNTGELFF TRBJ2-2 . many TRBV7-6
TGTGCCAGCAGCTTAGCAGGGGGGCATGGAGATACGCAGTATTTT CASSLAGGHGDTQYF TRBJ2-3 . many TRBV7-6
TGTGCCATCAGTGCCCAGGGGTACAATGAGCAGTTCTTC CAISAQGYNEQFF TRBJ2-1 . few TRBV10-3
TGTGCCATAAGAACCCTATCGAACACCGGGGAGCTGTTTTTT CAIRTLSNTGELFF TRBJ2-2 . few TRBV10-3
TGCGCCAGCAGACAGTATATGGGCTCCTACGAGCAGTACTTC CASRQYMGSYEQYF TRBJ2-7 . few TRBV5-1
TGCAGCGCCGAGGACAGGGGCTACGAGCAGTACTTC CSAEDRGYEQYF TRBJ2-7 TRBD1 few TRBV29-1
TGTGCCAGCAGTGCGCGGTTTGCGGGAGGGCCTTCCGAGCAGTACTTC CASSARFAGGPSEQYF TRBJ2-7 TRBD2 few TRBV12-3/TRBV12-4
TGTGCCATCAGTGAGGACGGGTTGCGGGGGAAACAAGAGACCCAGTACTTC CAISEDGLRGKQETQYF TRBJ2-5 TRBD2 few TRBV10-3
TGTGCCAGCAGCGGTCAGGCGAATTCACCCCTCCACTTT CASSGQANSPLHF TRBJ1-6 . . TRBV7-2
TGTGCCAGCAGCCAACAATTCGGGCTAGCGGGAGAGGAGCAGTTCTTC CASSQQFGLAGEEQFF TRBJ2-1 TRBD2 . TRBV7-8
TGCGCCAGCAGCTTAACACCCGGGACAGAAGAGACCCAGTACTTC CASSLTPGTEETQYF TRBJ2-5 TRBD1 few TRBV5-1
TGCAGCGTTGCCAGGGTACAGGGAACGTCAGATACGCAGTATTTT CSVARVQGTSDTQYF TRBJ2-3 . few TRBV29-1
TGTGCCAGTACCCCTAGCGGGGGAAGCACCGGGGAGCTGTTTTTT CASTPSGGSTGELFF TRBJ2-2 TRBD2 few TRBV19
TGCGCCAGCAGCTTGGAGGGTCGGGCCGGGAGGGAGCCCCAGCATTTT CASSLEGRAGREPQHF TRBJ1-5 . few TRBV5-1
TGCGCCAGCAGCGACGGGACTCAAGGGGATACGCAGTATTTT CASSDGTQGDTQYF TRBJ2-3 . . TRBV5-1
TGTGCCAGCTCACACCCCAATCAGCCCCAGCATTTT CASSHPNQPQHF TRBJ1-5 . many TRBV12-3/TRBV12-4
TGCGCCAGCAGCCCGGGACAGGAAGCAGATACGCAGTATTTT CASSPGQEADTQYF TRBJ2-3 TRBD1 few TRBV5-1
TGCAGTGCTAGAGATGTAGGAAGCTCCTACAATGAGCAGTTCTTC CSARDVGSSYNEQFF TRBJ2-1 . many TRBV20-1
TGCAGTGCTAGTCGGCCGGGAAAAGAGACCCAGTACTTC CSASRPGKETQYF TRBJ2-5 . . TRBV20-1
TGCGCCAGCAGCTCAACGTCCGGGACAGGGTTTGAAAAACTGTTTTTT CASSSTSGTGFEKLFF TRBJ1-4 TRBD1 many TRBV5-1
TGTGCCACCAGTGAGCATGGGACAGGGACACAAGAGACCCAGTACTTC CATSEHGTGTQETQYF TRBJ2-5 TRBD1 . TRBV24-1
TGTGCCAGCAGGACCTTGAACACCGGGGAGCTGTTTTTT CASRTLNTGELFF TRBJ2-2 . . TRBV14
TGTGCCAGCGCCCCCCCGACTAGCGGGATTACCTACAATGAGCAGTTCTTC CASAPPTSGITYNEQFF TRBJ2-1 TRBD2 . TRBV18
TGTGCCACCAGTGATCGCGGAGTCCGTCAGTTCTTC CATSDRGVRQFF TRBJ2-1 . few TRBV24-1
TGTGCCAGCAGTTCTGAGCGGGGCACTAACACCGGGGAGCTGTTTTTT CASSSERGTNTGELFF TRBJ2-2 TRBD2 few TRBV6-5
TGTGCCAGCAGTTACGGGGACAGGAAAGAGACCCAGTACTTC CASSYGDRKETQYF TRBJ2-5 TRBD1 few TRBV6-5
TGTGCCAGCAGCTTTATTACAGTGAACACCGGGGAGCTGTTTTTT CASSFITVNTGELFF TRBJ2-2 . few TRBV5-6
TGCAGTGCCCAGAGAGGGAGTGAGCAGTTCTTC CSAQRGSEQFF TRBJ2-1 . many TRBV20-1
TGTGCCATCAGTGAGTCCGCGGGGACCGGGGAGCTGTTTTTT CAISESAGTGELFF TRBJ2-2 . many TRBV10-3
TGTGCCAGCTCCTTTTTGGGCGGCACTGAAGCTTTCTTT CASSFLGGTEAFF TRBJ1-1 . many TRBV6-1
TGCAGTGCTAGATACGGGAGGGCCGTTGAGACCCAGTACTTC CSARYGRAVETQYF TRBJ2-5 TRBD2 few TRBV20-1
TGCGCCAGCAGTGAGTGGATAGGGACAAATGAGCAGTTCTTC CASSEWIGTNEQFF TRBJ2-1 . . TRBV10-2
TGTGCCAGCAGCTTAGCGTTGGCAGTTCAGTTCTTC CASSLALAVQFF TRBJ2-1 . . TRBV7-8
TGCAGCGTAGGGACAGGGGGCGGCTATGGCTACACCTTC CSVGTGGGYGYTF TRBJ1-2 TRBD1 . TRBV29-1
TGTGCCAGCAGTTTAGGTGGAATAGCCAAAAACATTCAGTACTTC CASSLGGIAKNIQYF TRBJ2-4 . many TRBV28